The TCR beta chain under discussion was sequenced for a study of shared clonotypes between healthy human individuals. Study-wide context: In total, the donors were a couple of women and a few men aged 18 to 49.

Unsorted samples relied on 80 million to 90 million PBMCs, which served as the source of genomic DNA. Overall study results and limits: Clonotype sharing among donors was expected to depend on sequencing depth.

As regards this clone: Its antigen remains unknown.

Clones were read by immunoSEQ multiplex PCR, and TCRdb kept only the in-frame ones, dropping some. The table records 520,000 or so clones, 79% of them present only once. Germline V lookup: CDR1 SGHNT, CDR2 YYREEE (reference sequence). The ends were cut back, 1 base at V and 9 bases at J, with 8 bases in the middle. This CDR3 is 12 amino acids long. The chain couples TRBV5-4 to TRBJ2-1, with a tentative D call TRBD1 (5 bases). The clonotype was recovered from a woman aged 40 to 50 in good health. Some clones in this sample may be carry-over from other donors' samples. The sequencing sample was made of PBMCs. The CDR3 is CASSLQGGEQFF. DNA of the CDR3: TGTGCCAGCAGCTTGCAGGGCGGTGAGCAGTTCTTC.